These T cell receptor beta chains were read from a single sample in a study of cytomegalovirus exposure and HLA in healthy donors. Method: immunoSEQ multiplex PCR; TCRdb's copy keeps in-frame clones and lacks some. The data show 95,000 to 100,000 clones, more than 65% seen once. The sequenced sample was PBMCs. The source of these receptors is a human donor in good health. The CDR3 runs from the conserved cysteine through the conserved F or W. The D gene is left open where the match is weak. Clone size appears in some rows only: once, few, many, or a class for an expanded clone.

CDR3nt: TGTGCCAGCAACCAACGTCCGGTATCTGGAAACACCATATATTTT
CDR3aa: CASNQRPVSGNTIYF
v_gene: TRBV11-2
d_gene: NA
abundance: NA
j_gene: TRBJ1-3

CDR3nt: TGTGCCAGTAGTACCTACAGGGGGCCGGGGACCGAGCAGTACTTC
CDR3aa: CASSTYRGPGTEQYF
v_gene: TRBV19
d_gene: TRBD1
abundance: once
j_gene: TRBJ2-7

CDR3nt: TGCGCCAGCAGCTTGGACAGTAATGAAAAACTGTTTTTT
CDR3aa: CASSLDSNEKLFF
v_gene: TRBV5-1
d_gene: NA
abundance: NA
j_gene: TRBJ1-4

CDR3nt: TGTGCCAGCAGCGTCCAGGGGGCCTCCTACAATGAGCAGTTCTTC
CDR3aa: CASSVQGASYNEQFF
v_gene: TRBV5-4
d_gene: TRBD1
abundance: NA
j_gene: TRBJ2-1

CDR3nt: TGTGCCAGCAGCTTAGCCGGGAGCTCCTACGAGCAGTACTTC
CDR3aa: CASSLAGSSYEQYF
v_gene: TRBV7-2
d_gene: NA
abundance: NA
j_gene: TRBJ2-7

CDR3nt: TGTGCCAGCAAGGGACTATCGATCGAGCAGTACTTC
CDR3aa: CASKGLSIEQYF
v_gene: TRBV25-1
d_gene: TRBD2
abundance: NA
j_gene: TRBJ2-7

CDR3nt: TGTGCCAGCAGCTTACTACGTAGTTTCGGGGGACAGCTTTTAGAGACCCAGTACTTC
CDR3aa: CASSLLRSFGGQLLETQYF
v_gene: TRBV11-2
d_gene: NA
abundance: NA
j_gene: TRBJ2-5

CDR3nt: TGCGCCAGCAGCCAAGACGATCCGGGTATGTACAATGAGCAGTTCTTC
CDR3aa: CASSQDDPGMYNEQFF
v_gene: TRBV4-1
d_gene: NA
abundance: few
j_gene: TRBJ2-1

CDR3nt: TGCGCCAGCAGCTTGGATGCCAGACAGGGGAACACCGGGGAGCTGTTTTTT
CDR3aa: CASSLDARQGNTGELFF
v_gene: TRBV5-1
d_gene: TRBD1
abundance: few
j_gene: TRBJ2-2

CDR3nt: TGTGCCACCAGCAGAGATATGGGGACACCCGGACCTGGGGCCAACGTCCTGACTTTC
CDR3aa: CATSRDMGTPGPGANVLTF
v_gene: TRBV15
d_gene: NA
abundance: NA
j_gene: TRBJ2-6

CDR3nt: TGTGCCAGCAGTGAAGCAACAGGTCTTTTCGGCTCTACGCAGTATTTT
CDR3aa: CASSEATGLFGSTQYF
v_gene: TRBV2
d_gene: NA
abundance: NA
j_gene: TRBJ2-3

CDR3nt: TGTGCCAGCAGTTTTAGCCTTCAAGGATTTTTGGCCGGGGAGCTGTTTTTT
CDR3aa: CASSFSLQGFLAGELFF
v_gene: TRBV27
d_gene: NA
abundance: NA
j_gene: TRBJ2-2

CDR3nt: TGTGCCAGCAGCCACGGGACAGGGGGTAGCAATCAGCCCCAGCATTTT
CDR3aa: CASSHGTGGSNQPQHF
v_gene: TRBV7-6
d_gene: TRBD1
abundance: NA
j_gene: TRBJ1-5

CDR3nt: TGCGCCAGCAGCTTGTGGCAGTCTAACTATGGCTACACCTTC
CDR3aa: CASSLWQSNYGYTF
v_gene: TRBV5-1
d_gene: NA
abundance: NA
j_gene: TRBJ1-2

CDR3nt: TGCGCCAGCAGCCTCGAGGACAGTCGAAATGGCTACACCTTC
CDR3aa: CASSLEDSRNGYTF
v_gene: TRBV5-1
d_gene: NA
abundance: NA
j_gene: TRBJ1-2

CDR3nt: TGTGCCAGCAGCAAAGAGTGCGCGGACAGAGGTGGCTACACCTTC
CDR3aa: CASSKECADRGGYTF
v_gene: TRBV21-1
d_gene: NA
abundance: NA
j_gene: TRBJ1-2

CDR3nt: TGTGCCAGCAGCCCGCCCAGCACCAGGGAGACCCAGTACTTC
CDR3aa: CASSPPSTRETQYF
v_gene: TRBV6-5
d_gene: NA
abundance: once
j_gene: TRBJ2-5

CDR3nt: TGTGCCAGCTCACGGGACAGGGGGAGTTCACCCCTCCACTTT
CDR3aa: CASSRDRGSSPLHF
v_gene: TRBV18
d_gene: TRBD1
abundance: NA
j_gene: TRBJ1-6

CDR3nt: TGTGCCAGTAGCCGGACTTCCGCTGAAGCTTTCTTT
CDR3aa: CASSRTSAEAFF
v_gene: TRBV19
d_gene: NA
abundance: NA
j_gene: TRBJ1-1

CDR3nt: TGTGCCAGCAGAGGTGGAGGAACATCCTATGGCTACACCTTC
CDR3aa: CASRGGGTSYGYTF
v_gene: TRBV6-1
d_gene: NA
abundance: few
j_gene: TRBJ1-2

CDR3nt: TGTGCCAGCAGCTCAGGGGTCTCTGGAAACACCATATATTTT
CDR3aa: CASSSGVSGNTIYF
v_gene: TRBV7-8
d_gene: NA
abundance: NA
j_gene: TRBJ1-3

CDR3nt: TGCGCCAGCAGCCGGGACCCGACAGGTCAGCCCCAGCATTTT
CDR3aa: CASSRDPTGQPQHF
v_gene: TRBV5-1
d_gene: NA
abundance: NA
j_gene: TRBJ1-5

CDR3nt: TGTGCCAGTAGTATTCCCGGACAGGCCGTGAATGAGCAGTTCTTC
CDR3aa: CASSIPGQAVNEQFF
v_gene: TRBV19
d_gene: TRBD1
abundance: NA
j_gene: TRBJ2-1

CDR3nt: TGTGCCAGCAGCGGACGGGAGTCCTCCTACGAGCAGTACTTC
CDR3aa: CASSGRESSYEQYF
v_gene: TRBV7-9
d_gene: NA
abundance: NA
j_gene: TRBJ2-7

CDR3nt: TGTGCCAGCAGGGCGGACAGGGTCAGGGTAGATACGCAGTATTTT
CDR3aa: CASRADRVRVDTQYF
v_gene: TRBV6-6
d_gene: TRBD1
abundance: NA
j_gene: TRBJ2-3

CDR3nt: TGTGCCAGTAAAGGGGGTATCCAGGGCTGGAATCAGCCCCAGCATTTT
CDR3aa: CASKGGIQGWNQPQHF
v_gene: TRBV19
d_gene: NA
abundance: many
j_gene: TRBJ1-5

CDR3nt: TGTGCCAGCAGTTCGGGACAGAAGCAGTACTTC
CDR3aa: CASSSGQKQYF
v_gene: TRBV6-5
d_gene: TRBD1
abundance: NA
j_gene: TRBJ2-5

CDR3nt: TGCGCCAGCAGCCAAGTGGACAGGGGGGGTGGCTACACCTTC
CDR3aa: CASSQVDRGGGYTF
v_gene: TRBV4-3
d_gene: TRBD1
abundance: NA
j_gene: TRBJ1-2

CDR3nt: TGCAGCGTTCTCCGACAGCCTCTTACCGGGGAGCTGTTTTTT
CDR3aa: CSVLRQPLTGELFF
v_gene: TRBV29-1
d_gene: NA
abundance: NA
j_gene: TRBJ2-2

CDR3nt: TGTGCTAGTGGTTTGGACCGGACAGGCGCGGCGGGGAATTCACCCCTCCACTTT
CDR3aa: CASGLDRTGAAGNSPLHF
v_gene: TRBV12-5
d_gene: TRBD1
abundance: NA
j_gene: TRBJ1-6

CDR3nt: TGCAGCGTTGTAGCAGGGAGCAATCAGCCCCAGCATTTT
CDR3aa: CSVVAGSNQPQHF
v_gene: TRBV29-1
d_gene: NA
abundance: NA
j_gene: TRBJ1-5

CDR3nt: TGTGCCAGTAGTATCTATAATGAGCAGTTCTTC
CDR3aa: CASSIYNEQFF
v_gene: TRBV19
d_gene: NA
abundance: NA
j_gene: TRBJ2-1

CDR3nt: TGTGCCAGCAGCTTAGTTAGGGAGAGCGAGCAGTACTTC
CDR3aa: CASSLVRESEQYF
v_gene: TRBV7-6
d_gene: NA
abundance: NA
j_gene: TRBJ2-7

CDR3nt: TGTGCCAGCAGCTATGTTATTAAGCCCTACGAGCAGTACTTC
CDR3aa: CASSYVIKPYEQYF
v_gene: TRBV11-2
d_gene: NA
abundance: NA
j_gene: TRBJ2-7

CDR3nt: TGCGCCAGCAGCCACGGACAGGGGTCTTACAATGAGCAGTTCTTC
CDR3aa: CASSHGQGSYNEQFF
v_gene: TRBV5-1
d_gene: TRBD1
abundance: NA
j_gene: TRBJ2-1

CDR3nt: TGTGCCAGCAGTCCCGGGACAGGGGGCAATCAGCCCCAGCATTTT
CDR3aa: CASSPGTGGNQPQHF
v_gene: TRBV6-6
d_gene: TRBD1
abundance: NA
j_gene: TRBJ1-5

CDR3nt: TGCGCCAGCAGCCAAGATTCCGGAGTCGTGATGAACACTGAAGCTTTCTTT
CDR3aa: CASSQDSGVVMNTEAFF
v_gene: TRBV4-1
d_gene: NA
abundance: NA
j_gene: TRBJ1-1

CDR3nt: TGCGCCAGCAGCTTGGGTAGCGGGGGGACAGATACGCAGTATTTT
CDR3aa: CASSLGSGGTDTQYF
v_gene: TRBV5-1
d_gene: TRBD2
abundance: NA
j_gene: TRBJ2-3

CDR3nt: TGTGCCAGCAGTTATAAGGAGCTGAACACCGGGGAGCTGTTTTTT
CDR3aa: CASSYKELNTGELFF
v_gene: TRBV6-5
d_gene: NA
abundance: NA
j_gene: TRBJ2-2

CDR3nt: TGTGCCAGTAGTATAGATAATTTCGGACAACTCATCTATGGCTACACCTTC
CDR3aa: CASSIDNFGQLIYGYTF
v_gene: TRBV19
d_gene: NA
abundance: NA
j_gene: TRBJ1-2

CDR3nt: TGTGCCAGCAGTGACGGGTTTGGTTGGACAGATACGCAGTATTTT
CDR3aa: CASSDGFGWTDTQYF
v_gene: TRBV6-1
d_gene: NA
abundance: NA
j_gene: TRBJ2-3

CDR3nt: TGCGCCAGCAGCCTAAAGACAGGGGGGGAGACTGAAGCTTTCTTT
CDR3aa: CASSLKTGGETEAFF
v_gene: TRBV5-1
d_gene: TRBD1
abundance: NA
j_gene: TRBJ1-1

CDR3nt: TGCGCCAGCAGCCAAGAAAGACCGCGGGAGTTAGGGGACAATGAGCAGTTCTTC
CDR3aa: CASSQERPRELGDNEQFF
v_gene: TRBV4-3
d_gene: TRBD2
abundance: NA
j_gene: TRBJ2-1

CDR3nt: TGTGCCAGTAGTGGCCCAGTGGACAGAGCTAACTATGGCTACACCTTC
CDR3aa: CASSGPVDRANYGYTF
v_gene: TRBV19
d_gene: NA
abundance: NA
j_gene: TRBJ1-2

CDR3nt: TGCAGCGTTCGGCCCGGGGGGGTCGGTGAGCAATTCTTC
CDR3aa: CSVRPGGVGEQFF
v_gene: TRBV29-1
d_gene: TRBD2
abundance: NA
j_gene: TRBJ2-1